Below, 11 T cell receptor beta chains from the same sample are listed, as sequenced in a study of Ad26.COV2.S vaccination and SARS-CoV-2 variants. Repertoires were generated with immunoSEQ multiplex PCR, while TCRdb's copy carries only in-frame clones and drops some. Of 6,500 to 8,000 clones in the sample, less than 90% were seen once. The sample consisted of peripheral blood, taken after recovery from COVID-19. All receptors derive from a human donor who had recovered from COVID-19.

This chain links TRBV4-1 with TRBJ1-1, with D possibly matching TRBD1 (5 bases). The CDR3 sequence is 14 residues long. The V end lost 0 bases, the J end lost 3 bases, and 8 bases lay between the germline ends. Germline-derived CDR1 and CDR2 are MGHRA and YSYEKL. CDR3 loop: CASSQDMGHTEAFF. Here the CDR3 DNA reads TGCGCCAGCAGCCAAGATATGGGGCACACTGAAGCTTTCTTT.

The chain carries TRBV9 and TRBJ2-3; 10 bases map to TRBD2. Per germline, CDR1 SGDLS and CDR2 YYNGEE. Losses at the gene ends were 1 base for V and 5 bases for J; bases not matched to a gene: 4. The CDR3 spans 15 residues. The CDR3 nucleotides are TGTGCCAGCAGCGTAAGCGGGGGGGCATTAGATACGCAGTATTTT. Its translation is CASSVSGGALDTQYF.

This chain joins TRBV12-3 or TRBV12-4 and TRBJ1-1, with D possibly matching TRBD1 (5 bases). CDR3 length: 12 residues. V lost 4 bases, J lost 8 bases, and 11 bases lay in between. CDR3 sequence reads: CASSWVKGEAFF. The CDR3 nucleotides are TGTGCCAGCAGTTGGGTGAAGGGGGAAGCTTTCTTT.

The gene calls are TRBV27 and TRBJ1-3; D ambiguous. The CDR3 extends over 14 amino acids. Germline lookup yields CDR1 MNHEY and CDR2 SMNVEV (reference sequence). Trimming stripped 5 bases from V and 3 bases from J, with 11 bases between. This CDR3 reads CASSPAGFGNTIYF. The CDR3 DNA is TGTGCCAGCAGTCCGGCGGGGTTTGGAAACACCATATATTTT.

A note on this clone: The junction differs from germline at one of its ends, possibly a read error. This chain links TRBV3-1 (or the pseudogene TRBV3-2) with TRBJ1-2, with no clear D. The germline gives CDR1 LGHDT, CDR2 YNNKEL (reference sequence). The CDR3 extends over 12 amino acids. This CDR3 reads CASSQDFYGYTF. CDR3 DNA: TGTGCCAGCAGTCAAGACTTCTATGGCTACACCTTC.

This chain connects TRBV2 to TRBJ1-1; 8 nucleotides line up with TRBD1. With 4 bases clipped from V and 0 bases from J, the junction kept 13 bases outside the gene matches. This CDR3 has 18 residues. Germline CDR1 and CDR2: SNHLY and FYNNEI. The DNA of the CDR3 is TGTGCCAGCAGTGGGGGGTGGGGACAGGACCGCTTGAACACTGAAGCTTTCTTT. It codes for CASSGGWGQDRLNTEAFF.

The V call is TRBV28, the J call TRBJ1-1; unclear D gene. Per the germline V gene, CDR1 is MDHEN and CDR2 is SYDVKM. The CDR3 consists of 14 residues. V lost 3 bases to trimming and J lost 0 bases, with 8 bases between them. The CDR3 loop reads CASSFATVNTEAFF. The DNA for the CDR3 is TGTGCCAGCAGTTTCGCGACTGTGAACACTGAAGCTTTCTTT.

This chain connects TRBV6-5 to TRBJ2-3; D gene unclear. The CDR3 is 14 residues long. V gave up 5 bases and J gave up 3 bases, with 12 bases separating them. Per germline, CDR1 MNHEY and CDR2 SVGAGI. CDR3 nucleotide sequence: TGTGCCAGCAGTCCTATTCGCAGTACAGATACGCAGTATTTT. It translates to CASSPIRSTDTQYF.

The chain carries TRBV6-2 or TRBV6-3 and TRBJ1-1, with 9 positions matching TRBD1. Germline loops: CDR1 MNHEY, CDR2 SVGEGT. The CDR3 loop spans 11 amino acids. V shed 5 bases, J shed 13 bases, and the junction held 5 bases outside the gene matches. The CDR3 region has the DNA TGTGCCAGCAGTACAGGGGGCGGAATTTTCTTT. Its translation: CASSTGGGIFF.

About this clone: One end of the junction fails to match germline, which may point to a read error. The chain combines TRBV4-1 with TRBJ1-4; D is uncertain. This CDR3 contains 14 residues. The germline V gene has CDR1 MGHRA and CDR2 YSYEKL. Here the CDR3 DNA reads TGCGCCGGCAGCCACCGGACGGTCAATGAAAAACTGTTTTTT. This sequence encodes CAGSHRTVNEKLFF.

Here the CDR3 reads CASKVADTTYEQYF. The CDR3 nucleotides are TGTGCCAGCAAGGTAGCGGACACGACCTACGAGCAGTACTTC. The chain couples TRBV28 to TRBJ2-7; D is perhaps TRBD2 (6 bases). V dropped 7 bases and J dropped 2 bases, with 15 bases sitting between them. The CDR3 loop spans 14 amino acids. Germline values: CDR1 MDHEN, CDR2 SYDVKM.